The clone carrying this TCR beta chain was counted between two and nine times. Its specificity is not known. Deletions cut 3 bases from V and 2 bases from J, with 7 bases between. Germline V gene lookup returns CDR1 LNHDA and CDR2 SQIVND (reference sequence). The CDR3 covers 13 residues. Data came from immunoSEQ multiplex PCR; TCRdb stores just in-frame clones and leaves some out. The table shows over 50,000 clones, with just under 90% occurring only once. The data originate from a study of a mutant IDH1 vaccine in newly diagnosed glioma. Study-level background: Patients were given eight vaccinations, scheduled in weeks 1, 3, 5, 7, 11, 15, 19 and 23.

Time point given: week 5, during vaccination. Doses of 300 ug of mutant IDH1 20-mer peptide were given with topical imiquimod. Donors harbored newly found WHO grade 3 or 4 IDH1-mutant, ATRX-lost astrocytomas. The chain links TRBV19 to TRBJ1-1; D uncertain. The sample was PBMCs, taken from a glioma patient whose treatment included an IDH1 peptide vaccine. This sequence originates from a woman in her 40s with glioma. The CDR3 protein is CASSIRFNTEAFF. DNA for the CDR3: TGTGCCAGTAGTATCCGCTTTAACACTGAAGCTTTCTTT. The full variable domain, its missing parts supplied by reference TRBV19 and TRBJ1-1, is DGGITQSPKYLFRKEGQNVTLSCEQNLNHDAMYWYRQDPGQGLRLIYYSQIVNDFQKGDIAEGYSVSREKKESFPLTVTSAQKNPTAFYLCASSIRFNTEAFFGQGTRLTVV.